The subject of this entry is one T cell receptor (beta chain). Trimming removed 6 bases at V and 4 bases at J, with 9 bases between. Germline lookup yields CDR1 KGHDR and CDR2 SFDVKD. The CDR3 sequence is 12 residues long. Produced via immunoSEQ multiplex PCR; TCRdb's table is partial and in-frame only. Altogether around 270,000 clones are present, 91% being singletons, with the ten largest covering roughly 2.7%. These data are taken from a study of blood T cell repertoires in COVID-19. The chain has TRBV24-1 and TRBJ2-7; D is perhaps TRBD1 (6 bases). The sequence came from a person under 35 with COVID-19, enrolled during active disease. Sequences were obtained from peripheral blood. The CDR3 loop reads CATSQTGYEQYF. CDR3 DNA sequence: TGTGCCACCAGTCAAACAGGGTACGAGCAGTACTTC.